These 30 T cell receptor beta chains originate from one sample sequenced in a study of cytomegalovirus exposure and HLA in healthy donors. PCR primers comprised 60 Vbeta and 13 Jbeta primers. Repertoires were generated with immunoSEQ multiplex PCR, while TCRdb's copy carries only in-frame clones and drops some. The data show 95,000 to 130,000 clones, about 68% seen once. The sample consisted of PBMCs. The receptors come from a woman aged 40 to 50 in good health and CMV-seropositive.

CDR3 sequence reads: CASQDRAYEQYF. The CDR3 region has the DNA TGTGCCAGCCAGGACAGGGCCTACGAGCAGTACTTC. This chain joins TRBV18 and TRBJ2-5; 8 bases align to TRBD1. Judging by the DNA end, TRBJ2-7 fits better; the J call may be wrong. CDR1 is KGHSH and CDR2 is LQKENI in the germline V gene. The CDR3 has 12 amino acids.

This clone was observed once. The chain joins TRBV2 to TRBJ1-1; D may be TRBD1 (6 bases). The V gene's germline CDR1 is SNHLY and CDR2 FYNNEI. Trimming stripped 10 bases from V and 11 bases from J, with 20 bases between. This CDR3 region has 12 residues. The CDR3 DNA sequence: TGTGCCACCTCGGGGGGCCATCGGGAGGCTTTCTTT. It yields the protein CATSGGHREAFF.

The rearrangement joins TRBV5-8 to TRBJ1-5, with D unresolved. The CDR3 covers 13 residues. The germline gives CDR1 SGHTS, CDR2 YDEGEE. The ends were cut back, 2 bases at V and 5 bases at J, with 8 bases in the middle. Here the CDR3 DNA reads TGTGCCAGCAGCTTATTCGGAGATCAGCCCCAGCATTTT. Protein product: CASSLFGDQPQHF.

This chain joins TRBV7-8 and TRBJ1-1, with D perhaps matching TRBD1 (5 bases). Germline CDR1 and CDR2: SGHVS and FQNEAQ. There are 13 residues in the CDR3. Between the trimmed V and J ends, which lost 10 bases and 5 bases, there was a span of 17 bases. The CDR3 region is CATRDLRRTEAFF. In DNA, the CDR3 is TGTGCCACCCGGGACTTAAGGCGGACTGAAGCTTTCTTT. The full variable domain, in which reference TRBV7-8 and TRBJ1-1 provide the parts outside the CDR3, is GAGVSQSPRYKVAKRGQDVALRCDPISGHVSLFWYQQALGQGPEFLTYFQNEAQLDKSGLPSDRFFAERPEGSVSTLKIQRTQQEDSAVYLCATRDLRRTEAFFGQGTRLTVV.

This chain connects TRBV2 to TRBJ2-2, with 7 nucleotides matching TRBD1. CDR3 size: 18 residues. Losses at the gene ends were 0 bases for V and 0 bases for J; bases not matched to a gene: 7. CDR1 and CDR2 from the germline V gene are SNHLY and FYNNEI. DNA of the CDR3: TGTGCCAGCAGTGAAGCTCCCAGGACAGGCACGAACACCGGGGAGCTGTTTTTT. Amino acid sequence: CASSEAPRTGTNTGELFF.

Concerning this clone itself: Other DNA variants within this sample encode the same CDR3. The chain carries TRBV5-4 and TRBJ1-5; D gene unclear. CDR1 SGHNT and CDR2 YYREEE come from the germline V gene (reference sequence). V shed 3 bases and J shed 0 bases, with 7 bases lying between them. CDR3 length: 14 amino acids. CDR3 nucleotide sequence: TGTGCCAGCAGCTCGGGAGGTAGCAATCAGCCCCAGCATTTT. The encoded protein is CASSSGGSNQPQHF.

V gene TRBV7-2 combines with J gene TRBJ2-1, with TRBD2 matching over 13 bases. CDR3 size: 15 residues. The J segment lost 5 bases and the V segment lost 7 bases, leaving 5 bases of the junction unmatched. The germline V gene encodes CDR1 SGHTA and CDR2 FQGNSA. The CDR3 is CASKTSGRGNNEQFF. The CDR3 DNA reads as TGTGCCAGCAAAACTAGCGGGAGGGGTAACAATGAGCAGTTCTTC.

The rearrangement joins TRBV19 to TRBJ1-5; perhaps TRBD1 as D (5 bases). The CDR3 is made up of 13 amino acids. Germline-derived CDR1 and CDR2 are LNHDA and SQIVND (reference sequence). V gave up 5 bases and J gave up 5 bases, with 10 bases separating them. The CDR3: CASSLGTYQPQHF. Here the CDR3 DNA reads TGTGCCAGTAGTCTTGGGACTTATCAGCCCCAGCATTTT. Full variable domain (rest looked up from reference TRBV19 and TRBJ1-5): DGGITQSPKYLFRKEGQNVTLSCEQNLNHDAMYWYRQDPGQGLRLIYYSQIVNDFQKGDIAEGYSVSREKKESFPLTVTSAQKNPTAFYLCASSLGTYQPQHFGDGTRLSIL.

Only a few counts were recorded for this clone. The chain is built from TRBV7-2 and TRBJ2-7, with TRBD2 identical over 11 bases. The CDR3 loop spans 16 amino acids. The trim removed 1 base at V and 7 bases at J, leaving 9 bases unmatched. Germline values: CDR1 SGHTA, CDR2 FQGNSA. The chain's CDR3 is CASSLESSGGLREQYF. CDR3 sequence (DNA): TGTGCCAGCAGCTTAGAGTCTAGCGGGGGGCTCCGGGAGCAGTACTTC.

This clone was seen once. The CDR3 DNA is TGTGCCAGCTCCCCCCCGACTAGCGGGAGGTACGAGCAGTACTTC. This encodes CASSPPTSGRYEQYF. The chain recombines TRBV18 with TRBJ2-7, with 13 bases that match TRBD2. Unmatched junction bases numbered 6, after V lost 6 bases and J lost 4 bases. The CDR3 spans 15 residues. CDR1 and CDR2 (germline): KGHSH, LQKENI.

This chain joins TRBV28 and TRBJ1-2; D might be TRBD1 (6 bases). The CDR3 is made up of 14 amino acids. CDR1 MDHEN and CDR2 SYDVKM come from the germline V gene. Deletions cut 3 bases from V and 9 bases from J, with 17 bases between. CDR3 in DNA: TGTGCCAGCAGTTTCCGGACAGCGGAAGGGAGCTACACCTTC. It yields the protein CASSFRTAEGSYTF.

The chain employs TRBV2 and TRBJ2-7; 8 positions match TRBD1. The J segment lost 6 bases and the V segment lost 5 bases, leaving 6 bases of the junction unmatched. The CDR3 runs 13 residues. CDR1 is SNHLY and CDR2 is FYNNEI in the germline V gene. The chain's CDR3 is CASSWTGTVEQYF. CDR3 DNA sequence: TGTGCCAGCAGTTGGACAGGGACGGTCGAGCAGTACTTC.

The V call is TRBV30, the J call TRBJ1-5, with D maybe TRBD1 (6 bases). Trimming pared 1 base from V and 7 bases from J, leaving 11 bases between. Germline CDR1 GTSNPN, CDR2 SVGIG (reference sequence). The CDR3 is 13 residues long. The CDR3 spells CAWSEQGYQPQHF. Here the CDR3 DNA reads TGTGCCTGGAGTGAACAGGGATACCAGCCCCAGCATTTT. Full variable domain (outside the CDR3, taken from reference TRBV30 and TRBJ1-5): SQTIHQWPATLVQPVGSPLSLECTVEGTSNPNLYWYRQAAGRGLQLLFYSVGIGQISSEVPQNLSASRPQDRQFILSSKKLLLSDSGFYLCAWSEQGYQPQHFGDGTRLSIL.

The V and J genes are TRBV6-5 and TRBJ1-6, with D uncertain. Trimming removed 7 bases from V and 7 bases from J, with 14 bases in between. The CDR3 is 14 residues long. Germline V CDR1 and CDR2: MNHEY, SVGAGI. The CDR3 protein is CASMRGSKNSPLHF. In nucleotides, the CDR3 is TGTGCCAGCATGCGAGGGAGTAAGAATTCACCCCTCCACTTT.

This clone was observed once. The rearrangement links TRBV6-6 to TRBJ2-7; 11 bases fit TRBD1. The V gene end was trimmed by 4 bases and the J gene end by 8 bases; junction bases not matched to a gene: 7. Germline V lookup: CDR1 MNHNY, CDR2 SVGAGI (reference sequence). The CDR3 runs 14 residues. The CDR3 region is CASSWGQGVRQQYF. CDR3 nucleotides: TGTGCCAGCAGTTGGGGACAGGGGGTTCGACAGCAGTACTTC.

CDR3 amino acids: CASSLDSDSRYEQYF. CDR3 coding DNA: TGTGCCAGTAGCCTGGACTCGGACAGTCGCTACGAGCAGTACTTC. The gene calls are TRBV19 and TRBJ2-7; D possibly corresponds to TRBD1 (6 bases). V was trimmed by 6 bases and J by 3 bases, leaving 18 bases between them. Looked up from germline, CDR1 is LNHDA and CDR2 is SQIVND (reference sequence). The CDR3 runs to 15 residues.

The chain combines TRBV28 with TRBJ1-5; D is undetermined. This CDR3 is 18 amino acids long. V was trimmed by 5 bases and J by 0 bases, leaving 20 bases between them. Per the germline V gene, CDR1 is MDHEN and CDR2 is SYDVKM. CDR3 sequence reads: CASSLHVDGRVSNQPQHF. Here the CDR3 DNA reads TGTGCCAGCAGTCTTCACGTCGATGGGAGGGTTAGCAATCAGCCCCAGCATTTT.

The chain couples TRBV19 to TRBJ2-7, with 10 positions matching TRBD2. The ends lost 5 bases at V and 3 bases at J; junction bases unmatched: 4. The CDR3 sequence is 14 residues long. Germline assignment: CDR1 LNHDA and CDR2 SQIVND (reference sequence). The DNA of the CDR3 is TGTGCCAGTAGTTTCGGACTAGCGGTCTACGAGCAGTACTTC. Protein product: CASSFGLAVYEQYF.

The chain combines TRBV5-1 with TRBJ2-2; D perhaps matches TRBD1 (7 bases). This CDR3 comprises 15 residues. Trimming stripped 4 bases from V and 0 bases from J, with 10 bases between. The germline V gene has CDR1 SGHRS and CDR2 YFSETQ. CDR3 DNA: TGCGCCAGCAGCGCGGGGACAGCGAACACCGGGGAGCTGTTTTTT. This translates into CASSAGTANTGELFF.

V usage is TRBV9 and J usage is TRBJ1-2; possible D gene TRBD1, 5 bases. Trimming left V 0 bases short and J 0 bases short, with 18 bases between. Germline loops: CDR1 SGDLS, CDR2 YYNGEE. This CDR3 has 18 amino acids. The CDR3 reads CASSVDAALQGPNYGYTF. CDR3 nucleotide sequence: TGTGCCAGCAGCGTAGATGCGGCACTTCAGGGTCCTAACTATGGCTACACCTTC.

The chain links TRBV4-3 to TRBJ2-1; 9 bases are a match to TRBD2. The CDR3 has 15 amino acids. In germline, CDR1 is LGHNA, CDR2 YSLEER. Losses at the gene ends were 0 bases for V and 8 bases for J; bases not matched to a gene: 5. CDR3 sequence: CASSQDAGGYDEQFF. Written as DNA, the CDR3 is TGCGCCAGCAGCCAAGATGCGGGAGGGTACGATGAGCAGTTCTTC.

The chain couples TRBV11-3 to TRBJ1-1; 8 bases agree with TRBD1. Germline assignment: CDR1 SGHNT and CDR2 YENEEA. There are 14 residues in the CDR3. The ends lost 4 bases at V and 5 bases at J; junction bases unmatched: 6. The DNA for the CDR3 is TGTGCCAGCAGCTCCACAGGGGGAGATACTGAAGCTTTCTTT. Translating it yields CASSSTGGDTEAFF.

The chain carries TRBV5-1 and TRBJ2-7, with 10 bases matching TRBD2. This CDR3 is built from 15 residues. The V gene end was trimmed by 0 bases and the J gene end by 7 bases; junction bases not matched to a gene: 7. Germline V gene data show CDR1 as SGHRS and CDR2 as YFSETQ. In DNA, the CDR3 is TGCGCCAGCAGCTTGGCGGCTAGCGGGGGTGGGGAGCAGTACTTC. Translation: CASSLAASGGGEQYF. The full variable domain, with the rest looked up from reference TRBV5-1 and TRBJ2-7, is KAGVTQTPRYLIKTRGQQVTLSCSPISGHRSVSWYQQTPGQGLQFLFEYFSETQRNKGNFPGRFSGRQFSNSRSEMNVSTLELGDSALYLCASSLAASGGGEQYFGPGTRLTVT.

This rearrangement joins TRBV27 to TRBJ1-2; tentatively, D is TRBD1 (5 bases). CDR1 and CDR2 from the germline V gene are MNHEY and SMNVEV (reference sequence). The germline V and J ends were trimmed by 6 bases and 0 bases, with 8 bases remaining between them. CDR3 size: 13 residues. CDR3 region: CASRLTANYGYTF. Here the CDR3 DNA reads TGTGCCAGCAGGTTGACAGCTAACTATGGCTACACCTTC.

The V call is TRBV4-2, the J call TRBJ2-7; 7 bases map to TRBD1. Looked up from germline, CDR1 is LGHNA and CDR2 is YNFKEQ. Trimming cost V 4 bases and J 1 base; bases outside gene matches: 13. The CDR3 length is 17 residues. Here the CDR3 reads CASSPAIGTGASYEQYF. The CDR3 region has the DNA TGTGCCAGCAGCCCCGCAATTGGAACAGGGGCGTCCTACGAGCAGTACTTC.

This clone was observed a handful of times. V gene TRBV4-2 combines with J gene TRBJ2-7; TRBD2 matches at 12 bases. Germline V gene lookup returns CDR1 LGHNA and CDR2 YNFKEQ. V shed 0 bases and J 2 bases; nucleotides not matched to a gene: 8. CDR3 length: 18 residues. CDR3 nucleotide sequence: TGTGCCAGCAGCCAAGAAGGGTGGCTAGCGGGGGGGGCCTACGAGCAGTACTTC. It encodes CASSQEGWLAGGAYEQYF.

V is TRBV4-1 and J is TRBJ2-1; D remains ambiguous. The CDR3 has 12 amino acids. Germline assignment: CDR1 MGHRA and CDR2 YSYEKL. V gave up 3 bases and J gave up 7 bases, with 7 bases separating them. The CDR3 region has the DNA TGCGCCAGCAGCCATCTACTAAATGAGCAGTTCTTC. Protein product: CASSHLLNEQFF.

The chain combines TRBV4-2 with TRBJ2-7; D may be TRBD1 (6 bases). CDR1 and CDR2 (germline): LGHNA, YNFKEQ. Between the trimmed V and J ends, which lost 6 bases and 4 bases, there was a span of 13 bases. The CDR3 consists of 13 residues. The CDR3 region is CASSTGTYYEQYF. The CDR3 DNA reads TGTGCCAGCAGTACAGGGACCTATTACGAGCAGTACTTC.

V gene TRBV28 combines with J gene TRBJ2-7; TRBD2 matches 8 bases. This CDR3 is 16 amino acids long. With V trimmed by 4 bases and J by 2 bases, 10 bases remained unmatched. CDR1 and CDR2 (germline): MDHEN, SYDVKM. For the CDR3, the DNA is TGTGCCAGCAGTTCGCGGGGGGCGGCCCAAACCTACGAGCAGTACTTC. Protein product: CASSSRGAAQTYEQYF. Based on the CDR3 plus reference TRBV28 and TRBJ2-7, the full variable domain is DVKVTQSSRYLVKRTGEKVFLECVQDMDHENMFWYRQDPGLGLRLIYFSYDVKMKEKGDIPEGYSVSREKKERFSLILESASTNQTSMYLCASSSRGAAQTYEQYFGPGTRLTVT.

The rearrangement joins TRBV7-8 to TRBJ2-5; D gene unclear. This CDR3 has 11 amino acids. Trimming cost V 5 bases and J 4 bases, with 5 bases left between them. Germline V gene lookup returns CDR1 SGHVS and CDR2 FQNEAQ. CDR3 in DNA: TGTGCCAGCAGCCACGGAGAGACCCAGTACTTC. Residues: CASSHGETQYF.